This TCR beta chain comes out of a study of blood T cell repertoires in COVID-19. Study-wide context: Researchers got acute and convalescent COVID-19 samples from the United States, Italy and Spain. The cDNA or gDNA used as material had been derived from T cells, B-cell-depleted T cells, or PBMCs.

Authors' methods: Amplification of reference gene primers provided the estimated nucleated cell counts. Repertoires were generated with immunoSEQ multiplex PCR, while TCRdb's copy carries only in-frame clones and drops some. That table gives V, J and clone size, and the DNA gave D and trimming. This sample yields tens of thousands of clones, of which approximately 89% are seen a single time; 1.4% to 1.5% belongs to the top ten. Germline values: CDR1 SNHLY, CDR2 FYNNEI. The V gene lost 3 bases and the J gene lost 9 bases, with 8 bases spanning the gap. The CDR3 covers 11 residues. The V call is TRBV2, the J call TRBJ1-1; D not certain. This TCR derives from a man in his fifties or sixties with acute or convalescent COVID-19. Sequencing used peripheral blood. The CDR3 region is CASSDKPQAFF. CDR3 sequence (DNA): TGTGCCAGCAGTGACAAGCCCCAAGCTTTCTTT. Based on the CDR3 plus reference TRBV2 and TRBJ1-1, the full variable domain is EPEVTQTPSHQVTQMGQEVILRCVPISNHLYFYWYRQILGQKVEFLVSFYNNEISEKSEIFDDQFSVERPDGSNFTLKIRSTKLEDSAMYFCASSDKPQAFFGQGTRLTVV.